This T cell receptor (beta chain) stems from a study of memory CD4+ T cells and cytomegalovirus serostatus (dated by TCRdb to the late 2010s). Concerning the study at large: The cohort comprised roughly 35 healthy Belgian adults, 9 CMV seropositive and about 25 CMV seronegative. CD4+ memory TCRbeta repertoires of a Belgian cohort with known cytomegalovirus serostatus were sequenced in order to replicate a published TCR-based CMV serostatus classifier. What the research found in general, with its limitations: For CMV serostatus prediction, a median bootstrapped AUC of about 0.96 was reached with the original framework, and a median bootstrapped AUC of 0.91 was reached with a US-trained random forest. A median bootstrapped AUC of around 0.94 with a 95% CI of 0.76-1.00 was achieved on the Belgian cohort by the original-framework classifier. Only CD4+CD45RO+ memory cells were sequenced, unlike the original study, which covered naive and memory CD4+ and CD8+ populations. Results were interpreted as suggesting that the CMV-associated TCR signature is largely present in the CD4+ memory repertoire. Of 170 or so previously reported CMV-associated TCRbeta sequences, about 72 appeared in the CD4+ memory repertoires, each in one to five individuals.

A FACSAria II was used to sort memory CD4+ T cells, defined as single viable CD3+CD4+CD8-CD45RO+ cells. CMV serostatus was assessed using a Roche Elecsys assay, by which serum IgG against CMV pp150, pp28, p38 and p52 was detected. Once the samples were thawed, total CD4+ T cells were enriched through positive selection using CD4 magnetic microbeads. The samples came from a separate study whose specific focus was interrogating the CD4+ T cell memory repertoire. Peripheral blood mononuclear cells were isolated and cryopreserved according to standard operating procedures, and serum was stored at -80 degrees C. The staining used CD3-PerCP (BW264/56), CD4-APC (RPA-T4), CD45RO-PE (UCHT1) and CD8-Pacific Orange (3B5) antibodies, and Sytox blue was used to exclude non-viable cells. This clone was seen a single time. Its antigen is unknown. Base qualities are not recorded, but no much larger clone differs from it by a single base.

There are 15 amino acids in the CDR3, from cysteine to phenylalanine inclusive. Kept here is only the CDR3 DNA, which spans 45 bases and is read in frame from base 1. Germline trimming: 6 bases from V, 4 bases from J; junction bases outside gene matches: 8. According to the germline V gene, CDR1 reads SGHTA and CDR2 reads FQGNSA. The Quick-DNA Microprep Kit was used to extract genomic DNA from the sorted cells. TCRbeta DNA was amplified with the immunoSEQ hsTCRbeta kit following the manufacturer's protocol. An Illumina MiSeq instrument was used to sequence the TCRbeta libraries. Turning to the authors' computational methods: Following removal of out-of-frame sequences, around 2.4 million distinct TCRbeta sequences were retained, with an average of about 63,000 per individual. Each individual was scored according to the count of more than 150 previously reported CMV-associated TCRbeta sequences and the total productive distinct TCRbeta count. A beta-binomial model was reimplemented in Python, and scikit-learn random forests with default parameters were trained on data from the US cohort. Classifier performance on the Belgian cohort was reported as the median AUC with percentile confidence intervals calculated over 10,000 bootstrap iterations. TCRdb took over this immuneACCESS table, retaining in-frame rearrangements with V and J assigned. Such tables are incomplete; in checked studies, under half of the missing clones stem from an unresolved V gene, and the remainder is unexplained. V and J calls and clone size are copied from that table; D and trimming were computed from the DNA. This sample lists some 95,000 clones; 80% were detected once. Jointly, the top ten make up about 3.6% of the sample.

This receptor chain uses TRBV7-2 and TRBJ1-3; 8 bases in between match TRBD1. Sequenced: memory CD4+ T cells from blood. The TCR sequence derives from an adult in good health and CMV-seropositive. CDR3 region: CASSLSTGAGNTIYF. The DNA is as follows: TGTGCCAGCAGTTTGTCGACAGGGGCGGGAAACACCATATATTTT.